This T cell receptor (beta chain) originates from a study of T cell repertoires in aging, cancer and after chemotherapy. Study context: Donors were grouped into six age bands spanning 30 or younger through 70 or older.

Notes on the study in general: In healthy donors, age-related TCR diversity loss mainly reflected lost richness.

Multiplex touch-down PCR with TRB-A/B primers amplified rearranged V-D-J TRB sequences. TCRdb analysed the multiplex PCR reads with MiXCR anew, one entry per CDR3 protein. This table has about 11,000 distinct CDR3 sequences, less than 30% appearing once. The CDR3 length is 14 residues. Germline-derived CDR1 and CDR2 are KGHDR and SFDVKD. For this clonotype: Its specificity is not known.

TCR beta rearrangements were amplified from peripheral blood genomic DNA. Sequencing was performed on blood. The chain uses TRBV24-1 and TRBJ2-5; D is undetermined. With the DNA end fitting TRBJ2-7 better, the J assignment may be wrong. This clonotype was obtained from a human donor in good health. CDR3: CATSDLYPEYEQYF. CDR3 sequence (DNA): TGTGCCACCAGTGATTTGTATCCCGAGTACGAGCAGTACTTC.